These T cell receptor beta chains were read from a single sample in a study of CD8+ T cells in alopecia areata. Clones were read by immunoSEQ multiplex PCR, and TCRdb kept only the in-frame ones, dropping some. The sample carries 110,000 or so clones, 45% to 70% recorded once. Sequenced input: CD8+ T cells sorted from blood. The receptors stem from a human donor in good health. CDR3s include the opening cysteine and the closing phenylalanine or tryptophan. Fields, in order: V gene, J gene, CDR3 protein.

V: TRBV7-9
J: TRBJ1-2
CDR3: CASSGRDRDYGYTF

V: TRBV7-9
J: TRBJ2-7
CDR3: CASSSLSSRDRGAYEQYF

V: TRBV5-1
J: TRBJ1-1
CDR3: CASSWGQNTEAFF

V: TRBV2
J: TRBJ2-5
CDR3: CASSESTNGRVAQYF

V: TRBV9
J: TRBJ1-2
CDR3: CASSPALDLDYGYTF

V: TRBV5-6
J: TRBJ2-7
CDR3: CASSWGTGYEQYF

V: TRBV25-1
J: TRBJ2-5
CDR3: CASSSGHFQETQYF

V: TRBV30
J: TRBJ2-2
CDR3: CAWSGWTDEGLFF

V: TRBV29-1
J: TRBJ2-6
CDR3: CSVEEGPGSFSGANVLTF

V: TRBV27
J: TRBJ2-5
CDR3: CASSLGANLGGETQYF

V: TRBV6-1
J: TRBJ1-6
CDR3: CASSLQGENSPLHF

V: TRBV19
J: TRBJ1-1
CDR3: CASSMVGDGDTEAFF

V: TRBV5-1
J: TRBJ2-3
CDR3: CASSLDLGRGTDTQYF

V: TRBV30
J: TRBJ2-7
CDR3: CAWRATGTAYEQYF

V: TRBV13
J: TRBJ2-6
CDR3: CASSLNSGPSNVLTF

V: TRBV19
J: TRBJ2-1
CDR3: CASSIGRDYNEQFF

V: TRBV6-1
J: TRBJ2-5
CDR3: CAIPASGGDQETQYF

V: TRBV27
J: TRBJ2-3
CDR3: CASSLLLAGVGTDTQYF

V: TRBV4-1
J: TRBJ2-7
CDR3: CASSQAEGLYEQYF

V: TRBV6-1
J: TRBJ2-7
CDR3: CASSEAQAAPYEQYF

V: TRBV4-2
J: TRBJ2-1
CDR3: CASRYHVGTSGNEQFF

V: TRBV21-1
J: TRBJ2-5
CDR3: CASSKEGWARTQYF

V: TRBV11-2
J: TRBJ2-1
CDR3: CASSLTGPDNEQFF

V: TRBV15
J: TRBJ2-5
CDR3: CATSPLRPHVQETQYF

V: TRBV5-1
J: TRBJ2-1
CDR3: CASSSPPGLAGGNHNEQFF

V: TRBV4-1
J: TRBJ2-7
CDR3: CASSPLAGTYEQYF

V: TRBV7-2
J: TRBJ2-7
CDR3: CASSYPGQGSYEQYF

V: TRBV29-1
J: TRBJ1-2
CDR3: CSVVLPGSYGYTF

V: TRBV5-1
J: TRBJ2-2
CDR3: CASSLATQFPGELFF

V: TRBV6-1
J: TRBJ2-2
CDR3: CASSEVWGTTGELFF

V: TRBV30
J: TRBJ1-3
CDR3: CAWSEWGSDGNTIYF

V: TRBV5-6
J: TRBJ2-1
CDR3: CASSLGYHYNEQFF

V: TRBV5-1
J: TRBJ2-7
CDR3: CASSLEGGYEQYF

V: TRBV6-4
J: TRBJ2-1
CDR3: CASSEARGGHNEQFF

V: TRBV5-4
J: TRBJ1-1
CDR3: CASSTDRGLNTEAFF

V: TRBV29-1
J: -
CDR3: CSVEDLEGYEQYF

V: TRBV28
J: TRBJ1-2
CDR3: CASSTTERGGYTF

V: TRBV29-1
J: TRBJ1-1
CDR3: CSAETGGTEAFF

V: TRBV25-1
J: TRBJ1-1
CDR3: CASSEAKGNTEAFF

V: TRBV5-6
J: TRBJ2-5
CDR3: CASSPSGAPQETQYF

V: TRBV30
J: TRBJ2-7
CDR3: CAWIPDHSPYEQYF

V: TRBV7-9
J: TRBJ2-6
CDR3: CASSPTENSGANVLTF

V: TRBV7-3
J: TRBJ2-2
CDR3: CASSSTGISGELFF

V: TRBV9
J: TRBJ2-7
CDR3: CASSPAPGTHPQYF